The TCR beta chain described here comes from a study of blood T cell repertoires in COVID-19. CDR3 size: 14 residues. With 0 bases removed from V and 6 bases from J, the gap between germline ends came to 12 bases. Germline loops: CDR1 MNHEY, CDR2 SVGAGI. Sequencing used immunoSEQ multiplex PCR; TCRdb keeps in-frame clones, though not all of them. The sample consists of over 70,000 clones, approximately 84% of them appearing once. Enrollment of patients from Seattle took place during active infection, with longitudinal follow-up. The V gene is TRBV6-5, the J gene TRBJ2-7, with D possibly matching TRBD1 (5 bases). The specimen sequenced was peripheral blood. This TCR was sampled from a man between 60 and 75 years old with COVID-19, enrolled during active disease. The CDR3 region has the DNA TGTGCCAGCAGTTACTCAGGACATCCCTCCGAGCAGTACTTC. Translated: CASSYSGHPSEQYF.